This entry lists 27 T cell receptor beta chains sequenced from one sample in a study of cytomegalovirus exposure and HLA in healthy donors. Primers: 60 Vbeta forward and 13 Jbeta reverse. Repertoires were generated with immunoSEQ multiplex PCR, while TCRdb's copy carries only in-frame clones and drops some. The sample shows about 98,000 clones, roughly 81% of them seen only once. Sequencing was carried out using PBMCs. Source of these receptors: a man aged 40-49 years in good health and CMV-seronegative.

V usage is TRBV6-1 and J usage is TRBJ1-1; the D gene is possibly TRBD1 (6 bases). The CDR3 is 12 amino acids. CDR1 and CDR2 from the germline V gene are MNHNS and SASEGT. V dropped 7 bases and J dropped 7 bases, with 13 bases sitting between them. The chain's CDR3 is CASNLGGGEAFF. The CDR3 bases are TGTGCCAGCAACCTAGGGGGGGGTGAAGCTTTCTTT.

This clone was observed once. This chain links TRBV7-2 with TRBJ2-7; 10 bases line up with TRBD1. Germline V lookup: CDR1 SGHTA, CDR2 FQGNSA. The CDR3 sequence is 15 residues long. V dropped 10 bases and J dropped 5; count of bases not matched to a gene: 14. CDR3 in amino acids: CATTRTGGRFDEQYF. Written as DNA, the CDR3 is TGTGCCACCACCAGGACAGGGGGGAGATTCGACGAGCAGTACTTC.

The chain combines TRBV12-5 with TRBJ2-2, with no clear D. This CDR3 has 13 residues. V was cut by 0 bases and J by 7 bases, with 6 bases left in between. In germline, CDR1 is LGHNT, CDR2 FRNRAP. The CDR3 DNA sequence: TGTGCTAGTGGTTTGGTACCTAACGGGGAGCTGTTTTTT. This codes for CASGLVPNGELFF.

This chain joins TRBV7-6 and TRBJ1-2; D is undetermined. Between the trimmed V and J ends, which lost 1 base and 0 bases, there was a span of 18 bases. The germline V gene encodes CDR1 SGHVS and CDR2 FNYEAQ. The CDR3 contains 18 residues. The CDR3 nucleotides read TGTGCCAGCAGCTTAGGCACCACATTCGACAATACTAACTATGGCTACACCTTC. Its translation: CASSLGTTFDNTNYGYTF.

This clone was recorded a few times. V usage is TRBV18 and J usage is TRBJ2-7; 9 bases fit TRBD1. This CDR3 comprises 13 residues. The V and J ends lost 3 bases and 5 bases, in that order; junction bases with no gene match: 2. The germline V gene encodes CDR1 KGHSH and CDR2 LQKENI. CDR3 coding DNA: TGTGCCAGCTCACCGGACAGGGGCAACGAGCAGTACTTC. Protein: CASSPDRGNEQYF. Using reference TRBV18 and TRBJ2-7 for the parts outside the CDR3, the full variable domain is NAGVMQNPRHLVRRRGQEARLRCSPMKGHSHVYWYRQLPEEGLKFMVYLQKENIIDESGMPKERFSAEFPKEGPSILRIQQVVRGDSAAYFCASSPDRGNEQYFGPGTRLTVT.

This clone was seen a single time. The V gene is TRBV29-1, the J gene TRBJ2-7; D is ambiguous. The CDR3 extends over 11 amino acids. Between the trimmed V and J ends, which lost 4 bases and 4 bases, there was a span of 8 bases. Germline loops: CDR1 SQVTM, CDR2 ANQGSEA. The CDR3 DNA follows: TGCAGCGTTGTTACTGAATACGAGCAGTACTTC. It yields the protein CSVVTEYEQYF.

This clone occurred a few times. The chain carries TRBV5-1 and TRBJ1-2; 10 bases line up with TRBD1. CDR3 length: 16 amino acids. Trimming cost V 4 bases and J 8 bases; bases outside gene matches: 14. CDR1 SGHRS and CDR2 YFSETQ come from the germline V gene. The CDR3 is CASSTSGTGVAGGYTF. Here the CDR3 DNA reads TGCGCCAGCAGCACCTCCGGGACAGGGGTAGCTGGGGGCTACACCTTC.

The chain links TRBV19 to TRBJ2-2; D might be TRBD2 (7 bases). Trimming removed 6 bases at V and 4 bases at J, with 12 bases between. This CDR3 is built from 14 residues. CDR1 LNHDA and CDR2 SQIVND come from the germline V gene (reference sequence). The CDR3 region has the DNA TGTGCCAGTAGGGGGGGGGCGGGCACCGGGGAGCTGTTTTTT. Amino acids: CASRGGAGTGELFF.

The rearrangement uses TRBV27 and TRBJ1-5, with 7 bases matching TRBD1. CDR1 is MNHEY and CDR2 is SMNVEV in the germline V gene (reference sequence). V lost 6 bases to trimming and J lost 6 bases; unmatched junction nucleotides: 2. The CDR3 runs to 12 residues. CDR3 loop: CASRTGFQPQHF. In DNA form, the CDR3 reads TGTGCCAGCAGGACAGGGTTTCAGCCCCAGCATTTT.

V and J are TRBV6-6 and TRBJ2-1; 13 bases line up with TRBD2. V lost 5 bases, J lost 7 bases, and 8 bases stayed unmatched. The CDR3 has 16 amino acids. Germline CDR1 reads MNHNY; CDR2 reads SVGAGI (reference sequence). CDR3 region: CASSLGGTSGVNEQFF. CDR3 in DNA: TGTGCCAGCAGTCTGGGGGGGACTAGCGGGGTAAATGAGCAGTTCTTC.

The chain uses TRBV18 and TRBJ2-5, with a weak D call TRBD1 (6 bases). The CDR3 runs to 15 residues. Deletions cut 3 bases from V and 4 bases from J, with 15 bases between. CDR1 and CDR2 from the germline V gene are KGHSH and LQKENI. The CDR3 sequence is CASSPRDIGRETQYF. Written as DNA, the CDR3 is TGTGCCAGCTCACCCCGGGACATTGGGCGAGAGACCCAGTACTTC.

The V call is TRBV6-6, the J call TRBJ2-7; D ambiguous. V was clipped by 2 bases and J by 2 bases, with 7 bases between them. CDR1 MNHNY and CDR2 SVGAGI come from the germline V gene (reference sequence). This CDR3 comprises 13 residues. The CDR3 sequence: CASSYGTTYEQYF. CDR3 in DNA: TGTGCCAGCAGTTACGGCACAACCTACGAGCAGTACTTC.

The chain combines TRBV29-1 with TRBJ1-1; D might be TRBD1 (6 bases). The CDR3 sequence is 12 residues long. Trimming stripped 4 bases from V and 4 bases from J, with 10 bases between. Germline V gene sequence: CDR1 SQVTM, CDR2 ANQGSEA. In DNA, the CDR3 is TGCAGCGTTGTGGGGGCGCGCACTGAAGCTTTCTTT. It specifies CSVVGARTEAFF.

This chain uses TRBV6-6 with TRBJ1-2; 7 bases are a match to TRBD1. The CDR3 consists of 14 residues. With 2 bases clipped from V and 7 bases from J, the junction kept 7 bases outside the gene matches. The V gene's germline CDR1 is MNHNY and CDR2 SVGAGI (reference sequence). CDR3 region: CASSYGDSIRGYTF. CDR3 DNA: TGTGCCAGCAGTTACGGGGACAGTATACGTGGCTACACCTTC.

The chain uses TRBV5-5 and TRBJ2-5; 10 positions agree with TRBD2. CDR1 SGHKS and CDR2 YYEKEE come from the germline V gene (reference sequence). The CDR3 has 15 amino acids. V trimming: 3 bases; J trimming: 5 bases; junction bases outside the gene matches: 7. CDR3 coding DNA: TGTGCCAGCAGCTCCTTAGCGGGGGGCGGTGAGACCCAGTACTTC. Amino acid sequence: CASSSLAGGGETQYF.

The genes are TRBV4-3 and TRBJ2-5, with 14 bases fitting TRBD2. V was clipped by 4 bases and J by 2 bases; unmatched bases: 3. Per germline, CDR1 LGHNA and CDR2 YSLEER. CDR3 length equals 16 residues. CDR3: CASSRGLAGGQETQYF. CDR3 DNA sequence: TGCGCCAGCAGCCGCGGACTAGCGGGGGGTCAAGAGACCCAGTACTTC.

This clone was seen a handful of times. This chain connects TRBV7-2 to TRBJ2-3, with 10 bases that match TRBD2. The length of the CDR3 is 16 residues. Per germline, CDR1 SGHTA and CDR2 FQGNSA. Trimming removed 1 base from V and 6 bases from J; junction bases left unmatched: 7. CDR3 DNA: TGTGCCAGCAGCTTAGTGGAGCGGGGGGGGTTGGATACGCAGTATTTT. It encodes CASSLVERGGLDTQYF.

The rearrangement uses TRBV5-8 and TRBJ1-5; D not resolved. The CDR3 runs 18 residues. Deletions cut 7 bases from V and 2 bases from J, with 25 bases between. Looked up from germline, CDR1 is SGHTS and CDR2 is YDEGEE. The CDR3, as DNA: TGTGCCAGCTATACCGGGAAGAATAGGGTATATCGCAATCAGCCCCAGCATTTT. Its translation is CASYTGKNRVYRNQPQHF.

In its sample, this clone was seen a few times. This chain joins TRBV29-1 and TRBJ1-1, with D possibly TRBD1 on 5 matching bases. CDR1 is SQVTM and CDR2 is ANQGSEA in the germline V gene. V shed 7 bases and J shed 1 base, with 10 bases lying between them. This CDR3 has 12 residues. The CDR3 region is CSGGGSNTEAFF. Here the CDR3 DNA reads TGCAGCGGGGGGGGTTCGAACACTGAAGCTTTCTTT.

The rearrangement uses TRBV6-4 and TRBJ2-1, with D possibly TRBD2 on 7 matching bases. The CDR3 has 15 amino acids. V shed 3 bases and J shed 3 bases, with 12 bases lying between them. CDR1 and CDR2 (germline): MRHNA, SNTAGT. CDR3 in DNA: TGTGCCAGCAGTGAGGGCGGGGGCGGCTACAATGAGCAGTTCTTC. Translated: CASSEGGGGYNEQFF.

The V and J genes are TRBV7-9 and TRBJ2-7; 7 nucleotides match TRBD1. Trimming at V came to 3 bases and at J to 3 bases, leaving 20 bases not matched to a gene. In germline, CDR1 is SEHNR, CDR2 FQNEAQ (reference sequence). CDR3 length equals 19 residues. The CDR3 nucleotides are TGTGCCAGCAGCTTGGACCAGATGCTATACCCAGGGACAGTCTACGAGCAGTACTTC. This translates into CASSLDQMLYPGTVYEQYF.

This clone is a singleton in its sample. The V and J genes are TRBV4-3 and TRBJ2-1, with 9 bases lining up with TRBD2. Germline CDR1 reads LGHNA; CDR2 reads YSLEER. With V trimmed by 0 bases and J by 4 bases, 7 bases remained unmatched. This CDR3 spans 17 amino acids. The CDR3 DNA is TGCGCCAGCAGCCAAGATGGGCGGGGGGGCCAATACAATGAGCAGTTCTTC. This codes for CASSQDGRGGQYNEQFF.

This clone was seen only a few times. CDR3 amino acids: CASSLRSGANVLTF. Written as DNA, the CDR3 is TGTGCCAGTTCTCTCCGCTCTGGGGCCAACGTCCTGACTTTC. The V and J genes are TRBV19 and TRBJ2-6; D gene ambiguous. The ends were cut back, 8 bases at V and 0 bases at J, with 8 bases in the middle. CDR3 length: 14 amino acids. Germline CDR1 and CDR2: LNHDA and SQIVND (reference sequence).

This chain connects TRBV11-1 to TRBJ1-1; 8 nucleotides line up with TRBD1. The CDR3 spans 17 residues. Germline lookup yields CDR1 SGHAT and CDR2 FQDESV (reference sequence). V lost 1 base, J lost 4 bases, and 11 bases stayed unmatched. The CDR3 reads CASSLVGRQGLRTEAFF. Here the CDR3 DNA reads TGTGCCAGCAGCTTAGTAGGCCGACAGGGGCTACGCACTGAAGCTTTCTTT.

This chain joins TRBV14 and TRBJ2-7, with 10 nucleotides matching TRBD1. Germline lookup yields CDR1 SGHDN and CDR2 FVKESK. The CDR3 is 16 amino acids. The V segment lost 1 base and the J segment 3 bases; nucleotides outside the gene matches: 6. CDR3 sequence (DNA): TGTGCCAGCAGCCAAGCCTCGGGACAGGGGTTCTACGAGCAGTACTTC. This sequence encodes CASSQASGQGFYEQYF.

This chain uses TRBV18 with TRBJ2-1; D might be TRBD2 (6 bases). Germline CDR1 is KGHSH and CDR2 is LQKENI. This CDR3 spans 15 amino acids. Trimming shortened V by 3 bases and J by 1 base, and 10 bases separated the two germline ends. This chain's CDR3 is CASSPSGTSYNEQFF. The CDR3 DNA is TGTGCCAGCTCACCCTCCGGGACTTCCTACAATGAGCAGTTCTTC.

This clone appeared a single time. The chain recombines TRBV7-8 with TRBJ1-5; TRBD1 might be the D (6 bases). Germline V gene data show CDR1 as SGHVS and CDR2 as FQNEAQ. This CDR3 is built from 18 residues. V was pared by 5 bases and J by 0 bases, with 20 bases between. Written as DNA, the CDR3 is TGTGCCAGCAGCACACCGAGGTGGGGGACATATAGCAATCAGCCCCAGCATTTT. As protein: CASSTPRWGTYSNQPQHF.